A selection of T cell receptor beta chains follows, all from one sample in a study of cytomegalovirus exposure and HLA in healthy donors. Using immunoSEQ multiplex PCR, the repertoire was profiled, and TCRdb retains in-frame clones only, with some absent. The repertoire holds approximately 110,000 clones, with 88% as singletons. The sequenced material came from PBMCs. Receptors originate from a woman in her late teens or twenties in good health and CMV-seronegative. Each CDR3 is given with its conserved first and last residue. The D gene is left open where the match is weak. Expanded clones get a size class; other rows say once, few or many, or leave the size out.

d_gene	v_gene	abundance	j_gene	CDR3aa	CDR3nt
TRBD2	TRBV7-6	.	TRBJ2-7	CASSPGLAGLYEQYF	TGTGCCAGCAGCCCGGGACTAGCGGGGCTCTACGAGCAGTACTTC
.	TRBV28	.	TRBJ1-3	CASRTASGNTIYF	TGTGCCAGCCGAACAGCCTCTGGAAACACCATATATTTT
TRBD2	TRBV29-1	.	TRBJ2-5	CSVDIAGDGYVTQYF	TGCAGCGTTGACATAGCGGGAGACGGCTATGTGACCCAGTACTTC
.	TRBV14	.	TRBJ1-3	CASSQGVPGSYGTIYF	TGTGCCAGCAGCCAAGGAGTCCCGGGGAGTTACGGAACCATATATTTT
.	TRBV15	.	TRBJ2-1	CATSSTGSSYNEQFF	TGTGCCACCAGCAGTACAGGGAGCTCCTACAATGAGCAGTTCTTC
TRBD2	TRBV7-8	.	TRBJ2-3	CASSSGLAGGRRTDTQYF	TGTGCCAGCAGCTCTGGACTAGCGGGGGGGCGTCGGACAGATACGCAGTATTTT
.	TRBV7-6	.	TRBJ1-5	CASSLARGQPQHF	TGTGCCAGCAGCTTAGCCCGGGGTCAGCCCCAGCATTTT
TRBD1	TRBV19	.	TRBJ1-2	CASSPWDRGTGPGYTF	TGTGCCAGTAGTCCCTGGGACAGGGGTACGGGGCCGGGCTACACCTTC
.	TRBV28	.	TRBJ2-7	CASSLIRGYSSYEQYF	TGTGCCAGCAGTTTAATTCGCGGGTACAGCTCCTACGAGCAGTACTTC
.	TRBV2	.	TRBJ1-2	CASSEGHNYGYTF	TGTGCCAGCAGTGAGGGGCACAACTATGGCTACACCTTC
.	TRBV7-6	.	TRBJ2-4	CASSPDPPWGGRAKNIQYF	TGTGCCAGCAGCCCCGATCCCCCGTGGGGAGGACGAGCCAAAAACATTCAGTACTTC
.	TRBV18	.	TRBJ1-5	CASSPPPGGQPQHF	TGTGCCAGCTCACCCCCGCCCGGGGGGCAGCCCCAGCATTTT
.	TRBV5-1	.	TRBJ2-3	CASSLHVDTQYF	TGCGCCAGCAGCTTGCATGTCGATACGCAGTATTTT
.	TRBV7-9	.	TRBJ1-2	CASSFAGRDYGYTF	TGTGCCAGCAGCTTCGCTGGGCGGGACTATGGCTACACCTTC
.	TRBV23-1	few	TRBJ2-3	CASSQSRQATDTQYF	TGCGCCAGCAGTCAATCGAGACAGGCCACAGATACGCAGTATTTT
.	TRBV28	once	TRBJ1-2	CATPRDNPLYGYTF	TGTGCAACACCCCGGGACAACCCTCTCTATGGCTACACCTTC
.	TRBV5-6	.	TRBJ1-2	CASSPSWGLGYGYTF	TGTGCCAGCAGCCCCTCTTGGGGCCTCGGGTATGGCTACACCTTC
TRBD1	TRBV7-3	.	TRBJ2-5	CASSRTRDSQETQYF	TGTGCCAGCAGCCGGACCCGGGACAGCCAAGAGACCCAGTACTTC
.	TRBV7-9	once	TRBJ1-2	CASSLVAGRGYTF	TGTGCCAGCAGCTTAGTTGCAGGGCGAGGCTACACCTTC
.	TRBV2	.	TRBJ2-2	CASSEKGFGTGELFF	TGTGCCAGCAGTGAAAAGGGGTTCGGCACCGGGGAGCTGTTTTTT
TRBD2	TRBV15	.	TRBJ2-7	CATSRGLAAYEQYF	TGTGCCACCAGCAGAGGACTAGCGGCCTACGAGCAGTACTTC
TRBD1	TRBV28	.	TRBJ2-2	CASSPRTGKTGELFF	TGTGCCAGCAGTCCCAGGACAGGGAAGACCGGGGAGCTGTTTTTT
.	TRBV5-6	.	TRBJ1-5	CASSLRTAPGPQHF	TGTGCCAGCAGCCTAAGGACAGCTCCAGGGCCCCAGCATTTT
TRBD1	TRBV25-1	.	TRBJ1-1	CASSAPGQVFF	TGTGCCAGCAGTGCCCCGGGACAGGTTTTCTTT
.	TRBV28	.	TRBJ2-7	CASSLFVRAYYYEQYF	TGTGCCAGCAGTTTATTTGTCAGGGCCTACTACTACGAGCAGTACTTC
.	TRBV4-2	.	TRBJ1-2	CASSQDLRGGRGYTF	TGTGCCAGCAGCCAAGATCTCCGAGGGGGACGTGGCTACACCTTC
.	TRBV6-1	.	TRBJ2-1	CASSVGGASYNEQFF	TGTGCCAGCAGTGTAGGCGGGGCTTCCTACAATGAGCAGTTCTTC
TRBD1	TRBV28	.	TRBJ1-1	CASSLWGQGEDGNTEAFF	TGTGCCAGCAGTTTATGGGGACAGGGGGAAGACGGGAACACTGAAGCTTTCTTT
.	TRBV27	.	TRBJ1-6	CASSLQNSPLHF	TGTGCCAGCAGCTTACAGAATTCACCCCTCCACTTT
TRBD1	TRBV30	.	TRBJ2-5	CAWSGDRDAQYF	TGTGCCTGGAGTGGGGACAGGGACGCCCAGTACTTC